This is a list of T cell receptor beta chains from one sample in a study of early T cells in non-severe SARS-CoV-2 infection. One entry per CDR3 protein results from TCRdb running MiXCR on the 5' RACE reads. The sample has about 80,000 distinct CDR3 sequences; around 15% are singletons. Sequencing used whole blood. All receptors come from an adult who was a healthcare worker with PCR-confirmed SARS-CoV-2 infection or an uninfected control (not recorded which). The CDR3 runs from the conserved cysteine through the conserved F or W. Fields, in order: V gene, D gene, J gene, clone size, CDR3 protein, CDR3 DNA. The D gene is left open where the match is weak. Some rows mark clone size as missing; the rest say once, few, many or name a class of expanded clone.

V gene: TRBV7-9
D gene: .
J gene: TRBJ1-5
clone size: few
CDR3 protein: CASSPGVNQPQHF
CDR3 DNA: TGTGCCAGCAGCCCAGGGGTCAATCAGCCCCAGCATTTT

V gene: TRBV29-1
D gene: .
J gene: TRBJ2-2
clone size: few
CDR3 protein: CSGKGQFAGELFF
CDR3 DNA: TGCAGCGGAAAGGGACAATTTGCCGGGGAGCTGTTTTTT

V gene: TRBV28
D gene: .
J gene: TRBJ2-7
clone size: few
CDR3 protein: CASRPTPPYEQYF
CDR3 DNA: TGTGCCAGCAGGCCGACGCCTCCCTACGAGCAGTACTTC

V gene: TRBV7-2
D gene: TRBD2
J gene: TRBJ2-5
clone size: many
CDR3 protein: CASSPQRAGDQETQYF
CDR3 DNA: TGTGCCAGCAGCCCCCAGAGAGCGGGGGATCAAGAGACCCAGTACTTC

V gene: TRBV2
D gene: .
J gene: TRBJ2-7
clone size: many
CDR3 protein: CASSRDNYEQYF
CDR3 DNA: TGTGCCAGCAGCCGGGACAACTACGAGCAGTACTTC

V gene: TRBV6-5
D gene: .
J gene: TRBJ2-5
clone size: many
CDR3 protein: CASRATGRETQYF
CDR3 DNA: TGTGCCAGCAGAGCTACAGGGAGGGAGACCCAGTACTTC

V gene: TRBV4-3
D gene: TRBD1
J gene: TRBJ1-6
clone size: few
CDR3 protein: CASSPSIPGQGNSPLHF
CDR3 DNA: TGCGCCAGCAGCCCCTCAATCCCGGGACAGGGAAATTCACCCCTCCACTTT

V gene: TRBV6-1
D gene: TRBD1
J gene: TRBJ2-2
clone size: many
CDR3 protein: CASSAMGQGTGELFF
CDR3 DNA: TGTGCCAGCAGTGCTATGGGACAGGGGACCGGGGAGCTGTTTTTT

V gene: TRBV6-6
D gene: TRBD2
J gene: TRBJ2-7
clone size: .
CDR3 protein: CASSYGGDYEQYF
CDR3 DNA: TGTGCCAGCAGTTACGGGGGGGACTACGAGCAGTACTTC

V gene: TRBV29-1
D gene: .
J gene: TRBJ1-1
clone size: .
CDR3 protein: CSARTVLLDTEAFF
CDR3 DNA: TGCAGCGCAAGGACGGTCCTCCTGGACACTGAAGCTTTCTTT

V gene: TRBV18
D gene: .
J gene: TRBJ1-1
clone size: few
CDR3 protein: CASSPKPNTEAFF
CDR3 DNA: TGTGCCAGCTCACCAAAGCCGAACACTGAAGCTTTCTTT

V gene: TRBV5-6
D gene: .
J gene: TRBJ1-6
clone size: few
CDR3 protein: CASSFLNSPLHF
CDR3 DNA: TGTGCCAGCAGCTTTCTGAATTCACCCCTCCACTTT

V gene: TRBV6-5
D gene: TRBD1
J gene: TRBJ1-3
clone size: .
CDR3 protein: CASRQGTTGNTIYF
CDR3 DNA: TGTGCCAGCCGACAGGGAACAACAGGAAACACCATATATTTT

V gene: TRBV20-1
D gene: .
J gene: TRBJ1-3
clone size: .
CDR3 protein: CSARGADTISGNTIYF
CDR3 DNA: TGCAGTGCTAGGGGGGCGGACACCATATCTGGAAACACCATATATTTT

V gene: TRBV4-2
D gene: .
J gene: TRBJ2-1
clone size: .
CDR3 protein: CASSQPSQLNEQFF
CDR3 DNA: TGTGCCAGCAGCCAACCAAGCCAGCTTAATGAGCAGTTCTTC

V gene: TRBV29-1
D gene: TRBD1
J gene: TRBJ2-1
clone size: few
CDR3 protein: CSVGTGGYNEQFF
CDR3 DNA: TGCAGCGTTGGGACAGGGGGCTACAATGAGCAGTTCTTC

V gene: TRBV12-3/TRBV12-4
D gene: .
J gene: TRBJ1-2
clone size: few
CDR3 protein: CASSQQRPNYGYTF
CDR3 DNA: TGTGCCAGCAGCCAGCAGAGACCGAACTATGGCTACACCTTC

V gene: TRBV2
D gene: .
J gene: TRBJ2-1
clone size: .
CDR3 protein: CASGSWTANEQFF
CDR3 DNA: TGTGCCAGCGGGTCTTGGACAGCCAATGAGCAGTTCTTC

V gene: TRBV11-2
D gene: .
J gene: TRBJ2-3
clone size: few
CDR3 protein: CASSSGGGITDTQYF
CDR3 DNA: TGTGCCAGCAGCTCAGGGGGGGGCATCACAGATACGCAGTATTTT

V gene: TRBV6-2/TRBV6-3
D gene: .
J gene: TRBJ2-7
clone size: many
CDR3 protein: CASSSAYEQYF
CDR3 DNA: TGTGCCAGCAGTTCCGCCTACGAGCAGTACTTC

V gene: TRBV20-1
D gene: TRBD1
J gene: TRBJ1-2
clone size: .
CDR3 protein: CSAEGGSGYTF
CDR3 DNA: TGCAGTGCGGAAGGGGGCAGTGGCTACACCTTC

V gene: TRBV7-2
D gene: TRBD2
J gene: TRBJ2-7
clone size: few
CDR3 protein: CASSGEGEQYF
CDR3 DNA: TGTGCCAGCAGCGGGGAGGGTGAGCAGTACTTC

V gene: TRBV12-3/TRBV12-4
D gene: TRBD1
J gene: TRBJ2-5
clone size: .
CDR3 protein: CASRGDRGLGETQYF
CDR3 DNA: TGTGCCAGCAGGGGGGACAGGGGGCTGGGGGAGACCCAGTACTTC

V gene: TRBV6-2/TRBV6-3
D gene: TRBD1
J gene: TRBJ2-2
clone size: few
CDR3 protein: CASSFSGTGNTGELFF
CDR3 DNA: TGTGCCAGCAGTTTCTCCGGGACAGGGAACACCGGGGAGCTGTTTTTT

V gene: TRBV6-5
D gene: .
J gene: TRBJ1-1
clone size: .
CDR3 protein: CASSRGGNTEAFF
CDR3 DNA: TGTGCCAGCAGCCGGGGGGGGAACACTGAAGCTTTCTTT

V gene: TRBV6-4
D gene: .
J gene: TRBJ2-1
clone size: once
CDR3 protein: CASSDWGNRSYNEQFF
CDR3 DNA: TGTGCCAGCAGTGACTGGGGAAACCGCTCCTACAATGAGCAGTTCTTC

V gene: TRBV20-1
D gene: .
J gene: TRBJ1-2
clone size: few
CDR3 protein: CSARPRQEYSYGYTF
CDR3 DNA: TGCAGTGCTAGACCTAGACAGGAATACTCCTATGGCTACACCTTC

V gene: TRBV10-2
D gene: .
J gene: TRBJ2-5
clone size: many
CDR3 protein: CASLGQQETQYF
CDR3 DNA: TGCGCCAGCCTAGGACAGCAAGAGACCCAGTACTTC

V gene: TRBV28
D gene: .
J gene: TRBJ1-4
clone size: .
CDR3 protein: CASSLAGQGEKLFF
CDR3 DNA: TGTGCCAGCAGTTTAGCAGGGCAGGGCGAAAAACTGTTTTTT

V gene: TRBV14
D gene: .
J gene: TRBJ1-1
clone size: .
CDR3 protein: CASSQDVGRGDTEAFF
CDR3 DNA: TGTGCCAGCAGCCAAGACGTGGGCAGGGGAGACACTGAAGCTTTCTTT

V gene: TRBV7-2
D gene: .
J gene: TRBJ2-1
clone size: few
CDR3 protein: CASSLGPAYNEQFF
CDR3 DNA: TGTGCCAGCAGCCTGGGTCCCGCGTACAATGAGCAGTTCTTC

V gene: TRBV3-1
D gene: .
J gene: TRBJ2-3
clone size: few
CDR3 protein: CASSQDRDGRKYF
CDR3 DNA: TGTGCCAGCAGCCAAGACCGGGACGGGCGGAAGTATTTT

V gene: TRBV7-8
D gene: .
J gene: TRBJ1-5
clone size: .
CDR3 protein: CASTASEAHSNQPQHF
CDR3 DNA: TGTGCCAGCACGGCGTCGGAAGCACATAGCAATCAGCCCCAGCATTTT

V gene: TRBV6-2/TRBV6-3
D gene: TRBD2
J gene: TRBJ2-3
clone size: .
CDR3 protein: CASRDPGLTDTQYF
CDR3 DNA: TGTGCCAGCAGAGACCCGGGACTAACAGATACGCAGTATTTT

V gene: TRBV7-9
D gene: .
J gene: TRBJ1-2
clone size: .
CDR3 protein: CASSLSQVNYGYTF
CDR3 DNA: TGTGCCAGCAGCTTATCACAAGTAAACTATGGCTACACCTTC

V gene: TRBV6-6
D gene: TRBD1
J gene: TRBJ1-1
clone size: .
CDR3 protein: CASSPTGPRTEAFF
CDR3 DNA: TGTGCCAGCAGCCCGACAGGGCCCCGAACTGAAGCTTTCTTT

V gene: TRBV29-1
D gene: TRBD1
J gene: TRBJ1-2
clone size: .
CDR3 protein: CSAAGGPNYGYTF
CDR3 DNA: TGCAGCGCGGCAGGGGGACCTAACTATGGCTACACCTTC

V gene: TRBV3-1
D gene: .
J gene: TRBJ2-7
clone size: .
CDR3 protein: CASSQDLQGGEQYF
CDR3 DNA: TGTGCCAGCAGCCAAGATCTGCAGGGCGGTGAGCAGTACTTC

V gene: TRBV7-3
D gene: .
J gene: TRBJ2-3
clone size: .
CDR3 protein: CASSLLGRNTDTQYF
CDR3 DNA: TGTGCCAGCAGCCTTCTCGGACGCAACACAGATACGCAGTATTTT

V gene: TRBV6-5
D gene: .
J gene: TRBJ1-6
clone size: few
CDR3 protein: CASSYDPPGANSPLHF
CDR3 DNA: TGTGCCAGCAGTTACGACCCCCCAGGGGCTAATTCACCCCTCCACTTT

V gene: TRBV28
D gene: TRBD1
J gene: TRBJ1-1
clone size: .
CDR3 protein: CASRIRTGRNTEAFF
CDR3 DNA: TGTGCCAGCAGAATAAGGACAGGGAGGAACACTGAAGCTTTCTTT

V gene: TRBV6-2/TRBV6-3
D gene: TRBD1
J gene: TRBJ1-1
clone size: many
CDR3 protein: CASISPGGSTTEAFF
CDR3 DNA: TGTGCCAGCATTTCGCCAGGGGGGTCGACCACTGAAGCTTTCTTT

V gene: TRBV2
D gene: .
J gene: TRBJ2-3
clone size: many
CDR3 protein: CASSRLAGIDTQYF
CDR3 DNA: TGTGCCAGCAGTAGGCTAGCAGGGATCGATACGCAGTATTTT

V gene: TRBV6-2/TRBV6-3
D gene: .
J gene: TRBJ2-7
clone size: many
CDR3 protein: CASSYERLYPYEQYF
CDR3 DNA: TGTGCCAGCAGTTATGAGCGACTTTACCCCTACGAGCAGTACTTC

V gene: TRBV5-1
D gene: .
J gene: TRBJ1-1
clone size: .
CDR3 protein: CASSLGRFTQIMNTEAFF
CDR3 DNA: TGCGCCAGCAGCTTGGGACGGTTCACACAGATCATGAACACTGAAGCTTTCTTT

V gene: TRBV7-8
D gene: .
J gene: TRBJ2-3
clone size: many
CDR3 protein: CASSRGRRSLFTDTQYF
CDR3 DNA: TGTGCCAGCAGCCGTGGACGGCGGTCATTGTTCACAGATACGCAGTATTTT

V gene: TRBV29-1
D gene: .
J gene: TRBJ2-1
clone size: once
CDR3 protein: CSVVEQRHDNEQFF
CDR3 DNA: TGCAGCGTTGTGGAACAGCGCCACGACAATGAGCAGTTCTTC

V gene: TRBV18
D gene: TRBD1
J gene: TRBJ1-5
clone size: .
CDR3 protein: CASSPGQSGQFNQPQHF
CDR3 DNA: TGTGCCAGCTCACCGGGGCAGTCGGGACAGTTTAATCAGCCCCAGCATTTT

V gene: TRBV10-2
D gene: TRBD1
J gene: TRBJ1-2
clone size: .
CDR3 protein: CATRGQGYGYTF
CDR3 DNA: TGCGCCACCAGGGGACAGGGCTATGGCTACACCTTC

V gene: TRBV27
D gene: .
J gene: TRBJ1-6
clone size: few
CDR3 protein: CTSSLLVGPLHF
CDR3 DNA: TGTACCAGCAGTTTATTAGTGGGGCCCCTCCACTTT